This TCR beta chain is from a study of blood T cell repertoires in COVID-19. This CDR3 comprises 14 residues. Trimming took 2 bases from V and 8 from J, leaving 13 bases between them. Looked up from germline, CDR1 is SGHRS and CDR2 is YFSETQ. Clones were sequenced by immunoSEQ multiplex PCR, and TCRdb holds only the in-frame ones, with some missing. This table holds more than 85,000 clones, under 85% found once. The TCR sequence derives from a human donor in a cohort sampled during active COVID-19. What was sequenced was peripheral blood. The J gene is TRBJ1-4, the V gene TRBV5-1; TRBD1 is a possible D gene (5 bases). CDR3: CASSFVPGEEKLFF. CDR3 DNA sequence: TGCGCCAGCAGCTTTGTCCCGGGGGAGGAAAAACTGTTTTTT. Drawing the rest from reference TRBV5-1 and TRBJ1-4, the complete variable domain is KAGVTQTPRYLIKTRGQQVTLSCSPISGHRSVSWYQQTPGQGLQFLFEYFSETQRNKGNFPGRFSGRQFSNSRSEMNVSTLELGDSALYLCASSFVPGEEKLFFGSGTQLSVL.